One TCR beta chain is described in this entry. The source of the sample is a study of early T cells in non-severe SARS-CoV-2 infection. As part of library construction, unique molecular identifiers were attached to individual cDNA molecules. TCRdb called the 5' RACE reads again in MiXCR, with one record for every CDR3 protein. Among roughly 24,000 distinct CDR3 sequences listed, roughly 3.5% were seen once. CDR3 length: 15 amino acids. V shed 4 bases, J shed 0 bases, and the junction held 4 bases outside the gene matches. Germline values: CDR1 MNHNY, CDR2 SVGAGI (reference sequence). This chain uses TRBV6-6 with TRBJ2-7, with TRBD2 matching 9 bases. Source material: whole blood. The TCR was taken from an adult who was a healthcare worker with PCR-confirmed SARS-CoV-2 infection or an uninfected control (not recorded which). The CDR3: CASSSDSGSSYEQYF. The CDR3 bases are TGTGCCAGCAGTTCCGATAGCGGGAGCTCCTACGAGCAGTACTTC.